This is a list of T cell receptor beta chains from one sample in a study of blood T cell repertoires in COVID-19. Method: immunoSEQ multiplex PCR; TCRdb's copy keeps in-frame clones and lacks some. Of 200,000 to 250,000 clones in the sample, 70% to 90% were seen once. The sequenced sample was peripheral blood. The source is a woman between 45 and 65 years old with COVID-19, enrolled during active disease. Both conserved end residues are part of each CDR3. Each record gives: V gene, D gene, J gene, CDR3 length, CDR3 protein. The D gene is left open where the match is weak.

v_call: TRBV19; d_call: TRBD1; j_call: TRBJ1-1; cdr3_length: 12; cdr3_aa: CASSQGVAEAFF
v_call: TRBV5-1; d_call: TRBD2; j_call: TRBJ2-3; cdr3_length: 15; cdr3_aa: CASSLTSGFTDTQYF
v_call: TRBV19; d_call: TRBD1; j_call: TRBJ1-1; cdr3_length: 13; cdr3_aa: CASSWDRVTEAFF
v_call: TRBV19; d_call: TRBD1; j_call: TRBJ1-1; cdr3_length: 15; cdr3_aa: CASSHRQGGNTEAFF
v_call: TRBV11-3; d_call: -; j_call: TRBJ1-1; cdr3_length: 14; cdr3_aa: CASRTGGLNTEAFF
v_call: TRBV7-9; d_call: TRBD1; j_call: TRBJ1-5; cdr3_length: 14; cdr3_aa: CASSGTGFSQPQHF
v_call: TRBV12-5; d_call: -; j_call: TRBJ1-6; cdr3_length: 12; cdr3_aa: CASGLKESPLHF
v_call: TRBV21-1; d_call: -; j_call: TRBJ2-3; cdr3_length: 19; cdr3_aa: CASSRGRRQGNPSTDTQYF
v_call: TRBV6-5; d_call: TRBD1; j_call: TRBJ1-2; cdr3_length: 13; cdr3_aa: CASSSGTGVGYTF
v_call: TRBV5-1; d_call: TRBD1; j_call: TRBJ2-7; cdr3_length: 14; cdr3_aa: CASSFRDSFNEQYF
v_call: TRBV14; d_call: -; j_call: TRBJ2-5; cdr3_length: 15; cdr3_aa: CASSQDRGRGETQYF
v_call: TRBV5-1; d_call: -; j_call: TRBJ2-2; cdr3_length: 18; cdr3_aa: CASSFKQPTNLNTGELFF
v_call: TRBV5-1; d_call: -; j_call: TRBJ2-1; cdr3_length: 14; cdr3_aa: CASRPGAVYNEQFF
v_call: TRBV4-1; d_call: TRBD2; j_call: TRBJ2-1; cdr3_length: 15; cdr3_aa: CASSQVNSGGRKEFF
v_call: TRBV30; d_call: TRBD1; j_call: TRBJ2-5; cdr3_length: 15; cdr3_aa: CAWSGDRGVAETQYF
v_call: TRBV30; d_call: TRBD1; j_call: TRBJ1-2; cdr3_length: 15; cdr3_aa: CAWSRGTGGHYGYTF
v_call: TRBV10-2; d_call: TRBD2; j_call: TRBJ2-7; cdr3_length: 16; cdr3_aa: CASSRRGSGASYEQYF